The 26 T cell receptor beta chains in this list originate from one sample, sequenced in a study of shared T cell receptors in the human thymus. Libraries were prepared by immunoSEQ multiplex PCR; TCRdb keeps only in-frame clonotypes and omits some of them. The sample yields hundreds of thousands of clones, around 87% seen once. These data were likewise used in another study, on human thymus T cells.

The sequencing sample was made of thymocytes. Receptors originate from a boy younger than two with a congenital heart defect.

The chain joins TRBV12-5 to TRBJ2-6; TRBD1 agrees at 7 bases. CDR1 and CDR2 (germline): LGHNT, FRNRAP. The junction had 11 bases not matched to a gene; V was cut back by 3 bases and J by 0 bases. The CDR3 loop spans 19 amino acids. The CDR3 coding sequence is TGTGCTAGTGGTTTCCACAGGGGTAGATCAAACTCTGGGGCCAACGTCCTGACTTTC. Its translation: CASGFHRGRSNSGANVLTF.

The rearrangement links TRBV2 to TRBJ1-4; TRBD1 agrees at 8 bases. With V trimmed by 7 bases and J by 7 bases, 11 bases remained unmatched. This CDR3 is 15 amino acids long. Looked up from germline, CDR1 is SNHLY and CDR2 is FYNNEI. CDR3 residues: CASIISRDRSEKLFF. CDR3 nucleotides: TGTGCCAGCATTATCTCTAGGGACAGGAGTGAAAAACTGTTTTTT.

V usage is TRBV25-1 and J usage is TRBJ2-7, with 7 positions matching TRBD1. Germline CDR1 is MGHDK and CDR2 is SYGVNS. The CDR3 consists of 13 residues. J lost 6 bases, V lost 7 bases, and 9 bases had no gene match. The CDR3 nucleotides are TGTGCCAGCACTCCATCGACAGGGAGCGAGCAGTACTTC. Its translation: CASTPSTGSEQYF.

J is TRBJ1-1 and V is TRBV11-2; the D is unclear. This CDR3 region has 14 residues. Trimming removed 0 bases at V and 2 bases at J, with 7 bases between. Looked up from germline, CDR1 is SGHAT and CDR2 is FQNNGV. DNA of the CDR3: TGTGCCAGCAGCTTAGACCCAGGAAACACTGAAGCTTTCTTT. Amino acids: CASSLDPGNTEAFF.

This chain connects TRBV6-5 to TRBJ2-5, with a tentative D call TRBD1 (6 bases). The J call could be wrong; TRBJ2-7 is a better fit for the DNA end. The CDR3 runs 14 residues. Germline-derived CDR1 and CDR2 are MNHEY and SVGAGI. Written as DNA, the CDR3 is TGTGCCAGCAGTTTTACTAGGGGGACCTACGAGCAGTACTTC. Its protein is CASSFTRGTYEQYF.

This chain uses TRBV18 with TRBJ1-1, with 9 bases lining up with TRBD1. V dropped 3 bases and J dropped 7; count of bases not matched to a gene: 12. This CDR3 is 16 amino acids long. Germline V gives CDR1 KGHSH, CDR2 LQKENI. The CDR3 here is CASSPDLTGGLGEAFF. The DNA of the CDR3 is TGTGCCAGCTCACCCGACTTGACAGGGGGGTTGGGTGAAGCTTTCTTT.

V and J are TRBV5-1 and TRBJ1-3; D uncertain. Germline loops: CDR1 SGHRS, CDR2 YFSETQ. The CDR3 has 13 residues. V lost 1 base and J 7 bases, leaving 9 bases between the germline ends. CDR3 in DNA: TGCGCCAGCAGCTTGTCGCCTCGGAACACCATATATTTT. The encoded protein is CASSLSPRNTIYF.

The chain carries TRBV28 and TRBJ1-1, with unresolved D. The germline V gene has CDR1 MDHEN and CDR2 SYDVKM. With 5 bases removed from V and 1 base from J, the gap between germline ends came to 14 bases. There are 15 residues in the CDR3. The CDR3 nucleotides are TGTGCCAGCAGTCGCCGCAGGAAGGAGAACACTGAAGCTTTCTTT. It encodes CASSRRRKENTEAFF.

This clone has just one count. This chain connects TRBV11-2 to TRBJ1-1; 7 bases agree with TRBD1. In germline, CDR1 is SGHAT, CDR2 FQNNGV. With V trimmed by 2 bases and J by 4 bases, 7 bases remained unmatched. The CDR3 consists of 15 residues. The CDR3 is CASSLLTGKSTEAFF. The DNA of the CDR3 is TGTGCCAGCAGCTTATTGACAGGGAAGAGCACTGAAGCTTTCTTT.

The CDR3 spells CSVLPTSGSNYEQFF. The CDR3 region has the DNA TGCAGCGTTCTCCCGACTAGCGGGAGTAACTATGAGCAGTTCTTC. The chain recombines TRBV29-1 with TRBJ2-1; TRBD2 aligns across 12 bases. Germline CDR1 is SQVTM and CDR2 is ANQGSEA. Unmatched junction bases numbered 10, after V lost 5 bases and J lost 8 bases. The CDR3 is 15 amino acids.

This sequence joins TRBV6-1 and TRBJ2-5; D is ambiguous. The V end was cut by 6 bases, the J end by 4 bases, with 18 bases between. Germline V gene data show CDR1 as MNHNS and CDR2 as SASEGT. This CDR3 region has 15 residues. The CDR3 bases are TGTGCCAGCAGGTTCAGATTCAGATCGGGAGAGACCCAGTACTTC. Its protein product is CASRFRFRSGETQYF.

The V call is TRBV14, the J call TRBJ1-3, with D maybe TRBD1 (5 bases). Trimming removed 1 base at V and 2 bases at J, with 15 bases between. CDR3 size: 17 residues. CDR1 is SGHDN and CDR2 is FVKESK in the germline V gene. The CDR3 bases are TGTGCCAGCAGCCAAGCCCAGCTCAGGACAACTGGAAACACCATATATTTT. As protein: CASSQAQLRTTGNTIYF.

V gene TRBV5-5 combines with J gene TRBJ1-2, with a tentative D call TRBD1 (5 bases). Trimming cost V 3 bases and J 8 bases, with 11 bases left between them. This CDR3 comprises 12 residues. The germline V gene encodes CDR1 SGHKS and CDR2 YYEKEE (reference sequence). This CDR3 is CASSSRTQGYTF. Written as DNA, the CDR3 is TGTGCCAGCAGCTCTCGGACACAGGGCTACACCTTC.

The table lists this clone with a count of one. The CDR3 DNA reads TGTGCCATCAGTGTCGGAGCGGGTCTCTCCTACGAGCAGTACTTC. Protein: CAISVGAGLSYEQYF. The chain links TRBV10-3 to TRBJ2-7; D may be TRBD2 (6 bases). Trimming stripped 4 bases from V and 0 bases from J, with 13 bases between. The germline V gene encodes CDR1 ENHRY and CDR2 SYGVKD. This CDR3 region has 15 residues.

This CDR3 reads CASTDEDSGNTIYF. The CDR3 DNA is TGTGCCAGCACCGACGAGGACTCTGGAAACACCATATATTTT. The chain links TRBV6-6 to TRBJ1-3; no clear D. The CDR3 consists of 14 residues. Germline CDR1 and CDR2: MNHNY and SVGAGI (reference sequence). With 7 bases removed from V and 0 bases from J, the gap between germline ends came to 10 bases.

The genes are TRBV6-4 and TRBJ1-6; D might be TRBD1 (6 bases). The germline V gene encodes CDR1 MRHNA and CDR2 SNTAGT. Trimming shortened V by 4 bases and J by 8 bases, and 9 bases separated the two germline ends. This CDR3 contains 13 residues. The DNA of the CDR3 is TGTGCCAGCAGTGTCCACAGGGATTCACCCCTCCACTTT. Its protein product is CASSVHRDSPLHF.

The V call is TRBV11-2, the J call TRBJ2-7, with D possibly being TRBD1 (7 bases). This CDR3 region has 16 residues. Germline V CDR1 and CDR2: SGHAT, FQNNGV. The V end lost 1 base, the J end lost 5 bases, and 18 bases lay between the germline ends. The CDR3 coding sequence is TGTGCCAGCAGCTTAGTTCGGGAGACAGGGCGGCACGAGCAGTACTTC. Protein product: CASSLVRETGRHEQYF.

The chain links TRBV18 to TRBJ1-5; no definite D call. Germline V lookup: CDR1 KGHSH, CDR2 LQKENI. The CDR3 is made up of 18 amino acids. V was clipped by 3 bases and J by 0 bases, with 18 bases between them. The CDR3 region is CASSPARNRRDSNQPQHF. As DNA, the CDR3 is TGTGCCAGCTCACCTGCCAGGAACCGGAGGGATAGCAATCAGCCCCAGCATTTT.

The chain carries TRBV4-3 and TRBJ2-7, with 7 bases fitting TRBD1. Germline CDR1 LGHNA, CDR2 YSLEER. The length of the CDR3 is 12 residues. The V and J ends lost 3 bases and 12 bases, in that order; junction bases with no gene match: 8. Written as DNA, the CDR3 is TGCGCCAGCAGCCATGGGGACAGAGTCCCGTACTTC. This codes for CASSHGDRVPYF.

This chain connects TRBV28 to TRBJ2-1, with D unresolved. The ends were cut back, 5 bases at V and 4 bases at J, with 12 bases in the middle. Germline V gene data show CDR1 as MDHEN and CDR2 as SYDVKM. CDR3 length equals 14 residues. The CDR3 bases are TGTGCCAGCAGTCTACTCCTTGTTTACAATGAGCAGTTCTTC. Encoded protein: CASSLLLVYNEQFF.

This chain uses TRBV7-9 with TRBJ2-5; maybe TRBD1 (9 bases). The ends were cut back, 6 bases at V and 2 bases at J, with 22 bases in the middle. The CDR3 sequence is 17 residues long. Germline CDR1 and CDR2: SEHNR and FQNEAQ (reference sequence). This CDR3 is CASSPGGDRELQETQYF. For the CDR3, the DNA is TGTGCCAGCAGTCCCGGGGGGGACAGGGAGCTTCAAGAGACCCAGTACTTC.

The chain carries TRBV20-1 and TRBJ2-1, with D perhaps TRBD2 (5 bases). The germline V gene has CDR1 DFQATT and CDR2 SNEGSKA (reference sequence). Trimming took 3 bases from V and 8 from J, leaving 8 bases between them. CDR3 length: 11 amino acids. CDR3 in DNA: TGCAGTGCTAGTGGAGGCCATGAGCAGTTCTTC. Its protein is CSASGGHEQFF.

The CDR3 DNA reads TGCAGCGTCCGTAAATCCCCTGTCCGCTACGAGCAGTACTTC. Protein sequence: CSVRKSPVRYEQYF. The chain has TRBV29-1 and TRBJ2-7; D unclear. CDR1 and CDR2 (germline): SQVTM, ANQGSEA. V was trimmed by 6 bases and J by 3 bases, leaving 18 bases between them. CDR3 size: 14 residues.

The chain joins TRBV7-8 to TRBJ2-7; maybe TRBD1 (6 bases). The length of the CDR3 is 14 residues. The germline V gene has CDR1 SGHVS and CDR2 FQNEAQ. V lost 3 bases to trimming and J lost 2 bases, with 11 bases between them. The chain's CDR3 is CASSFRGAPYEQYF. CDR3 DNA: TGTGCCAGCAGCTTCAGGGGCGCGCCCTACGAGCAGTACTTC.

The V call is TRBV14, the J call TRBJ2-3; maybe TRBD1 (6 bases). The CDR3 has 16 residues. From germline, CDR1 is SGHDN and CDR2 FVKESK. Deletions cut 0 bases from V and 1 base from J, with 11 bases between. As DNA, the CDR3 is TGTGCCAGCAGCCAAGATCGGCCAGGGGGCACAGATACGCAGTATTTT. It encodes CASSQDRPGGTDTQYF.

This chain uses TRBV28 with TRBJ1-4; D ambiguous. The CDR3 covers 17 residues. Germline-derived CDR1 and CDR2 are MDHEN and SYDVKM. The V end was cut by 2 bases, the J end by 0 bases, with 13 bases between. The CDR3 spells CASSLIPAAATNEKLFF. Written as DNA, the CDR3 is TGTGCCAGCAGTTTAATTCCGGCGGCCGCAACTAATGAAAAACTGTTTTTT.